The source of this T cell receptor (beta chain) is a study of T cell repertoires in cytomegalovirus infection (dated by TCRdb to between 2018 and 2021). Study-level background: Donor HLA type was relevant to the analysis, because carriage of CMV infection together with the matching HLA type was indicated by public TCR beta signatures.

TCRdb shows the sequencer as Illumina HiSeq 1500. TCRdb took the public reads, trimmed them with fastp at Q25, ran MiXCR for clone calling and kept in-frame beta chains. Each CDR3 protein gets just one entry, which takes the most common genes and DNA from the rows behind it. Present in this sample are 250,000 to 300,000 distinct CDR3 sequences, 8% to 9.5% of which were seen just once. Over 12% of the sample lies in the top ten. This clonotype was counted once. The specificity of this receptor is unknown. Base qualities are missing; no much larger clone stands one base away. A lone read is weak support. Ends trimmed: V by 4 bases, J by 3 bases; bases unmatched to a gene: 11. From its cysteine to its phenylalanine, the CDR3 spans 18 amino acids. The kept DNA is CDR3 alone, 54 bases in frame from the first base. Overall study outcomes, separate from this receptor: The ex vivo response was dominated by HLA-C-restricted CMV-specific TCR beta clonotypes, which also provided the single most frequent clonotype in two of eight donors. Cumulative frequency of public TCR beta family members discriminated carriers of CMV infection plus the relevant HLA type in this cohort and an independent 352-donor cohort.

Sequencing was done on a sample of PBMCs. The clonotype was recovered from a human donor in good health (CMV status not recorded). Some clones in this sample may be carry-over from other donors' samples. This chain is built from TRBV12-3 or TRBV12-4 and TRBJ2-7; 14 nucleotides in the junction match TRBD2. The sequence in DNA is TGTGCCAGCAGTTCGTCCCGGCAGGGACTAGCGGGGGACTACGAGCAGTACTTC. Its translation reads: CASSSSRQGLAGDYEQYF.